This TCR beta chain was retrieved from a study of blood T cell repertoires in COVID-19 (dated by TCRdb to 2018 to 2021). Background on the whole study: Collaborator samples came from the United States, Italy and Spain and covered acute and convalescent phases of COVID-19. The sample metadata nearly always contained a de-identified subject ID, COVID-19 status, age in years and sex. A freely available public database, intended as a resource for researchers studying the immune response to SARS-CoV-2, is where the repertoires were released. Subjects who had been exposed to COVID-19, were actively infected with it, or had recovered from it provided the deeply sampled blood TCRbeta repertoires that made up the dataset. The material from the prospective study consisted of cDNA or gDNA derived from T cells, B-cell-depleted T cells, or PBMCs. HLA class I and class II types, where available, came from metadata supplied by the sample provider rather than from assay-based typing. Samples came from the ongoing ImmuneRACE study (first 160 participants) plus 1,254 subjects from 6 global collaborators. General conclusions and limits of the study: The amount of clinical and demographic metadata varied by source and participant and was provided uncurated.

Taken from the germline V gene, the CDR1 and CDR2 loops are SGHAT and FQNNGV. The CDR3 measures 17 amino acids from cysteine to phenylalanine. This entry keeps only the CDR3 DNA: 51 bases, framed from base 1. V lost 1 base and J lost 1 base; the stretch between them is 13 bases long. Collaborating institutions collected whole blood in K2EDTA tubes following their own protocols. For TCRbeta analysis, collaborators shipped samples in one of three forms: frozen whole blood, isolated PBMCs, or DNA extracted from either of those sample types. Only a few counts were recorded for this clone. Its antigen specificity is not known. Base qualities are missing; no much larger clone stands one base away. The immunoSEQ Assay, a bias-controlled multiplex PCR, was used to amplify TCRbeta CDR3 regions from genomic DNA. In the authors' own workflow: The number of nucleated cells in each sample was estimated from the amplification of reference gene primers within the assay. To quantify the absolute abundance of each unique TCRbeta CDR3 rearrangement, sequence reads were collapsed and filtered. For each sample, productive Simpson clonality was calculated as the square root of Simpson's diversity index over productive rearrangements. In TCRdb, the immuneACCESS table is reduced to in-frame sequences with V and J assigned. These tables do not hold every clone; where another copy was compared, an unresolved V gene accounts for under half, and the others remain unexplained. V, J and clone size derive from that table, while D and trimming were established from the DNA sequence. In this sample the table shows 250,000 to 300,000 clones, about three quarters of which occur a single time. Clones ranked in the top ten supply 2.5% to 4% of the sample.

In this chain, TRBV11-2 is recombined with TRBJ2-2, with a tentative D gene TRBD2 over 5 matching bases. The sequence was collected from a woman older than 75 with acute or convalescent COVID-19. Input material: peripheral blood. The CDR3 region: CASSLGASRLNTGELFF. Here is the DNA: TGTGCCAGCAGCTTAGGGGCTAGCAGATTGAACACCGGGGAGCTGTTTTTT.